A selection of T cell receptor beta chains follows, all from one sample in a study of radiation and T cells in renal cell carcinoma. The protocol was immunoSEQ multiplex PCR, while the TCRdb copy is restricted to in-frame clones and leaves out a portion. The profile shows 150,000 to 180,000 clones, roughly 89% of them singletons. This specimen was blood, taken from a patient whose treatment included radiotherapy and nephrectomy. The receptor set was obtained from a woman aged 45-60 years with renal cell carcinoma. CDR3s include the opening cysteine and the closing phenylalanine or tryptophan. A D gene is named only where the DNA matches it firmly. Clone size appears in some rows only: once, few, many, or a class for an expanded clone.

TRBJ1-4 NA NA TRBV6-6 CASSYGGANEKLFF TGTGCCAGCAGTTACGGGGGGGCTAATGAAAAACTGTTTTTT
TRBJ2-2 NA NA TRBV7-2 CASSWNRATGELFF TGTGCCAGCAGCTGGAACAGGGCTACCGGGGAGCTGTTTTTT
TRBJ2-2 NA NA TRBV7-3 CASSLGIIVVHTGELFF TGTGCCAGCAGCTTAGGTATTATAGTGGTGCACACCGGGGAGCTGTTTTTT
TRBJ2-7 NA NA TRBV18 CASSPMQDTTYEQYF TGTGCCAGCTCACCAATGCAGGACACCACCTACGAGCAGTACTTC
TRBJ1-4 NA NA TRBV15 CATSRSPGTTNEKLFF TGTGCCACCAGCAGAAGTCCAGGAACAACTAATGAAAAACTGTTTTTT
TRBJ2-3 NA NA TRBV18 CASSPSVSGTDTQYF TGTGCCAGCTCACCATCTGTTTCAGGCACAGATACGCAGTATTTT
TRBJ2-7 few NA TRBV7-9 CASSLGSGSLAWYF TGTGCCAGCAGCTTAGGATCCGGCAGCCTAGCTTGGTACTTC
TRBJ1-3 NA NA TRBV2 CASSDTATLRFGNTIYF TGTGCCAGCAGTGATACGGCCACCCTAAGATTTGGAAACACCATATATTTT
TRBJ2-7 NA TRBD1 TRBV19 CASSIATGESYEQYF TGTGCCAGTAGTATAGCGACAGGGGAGTCCTACGAGCAGTACTTC
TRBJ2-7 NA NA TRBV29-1 CSVVTLGMGYEQYF TGCAGCGTTGTAACGCTGGGCATGGGCTACGAGCAGTACTTC
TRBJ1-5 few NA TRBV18 CATTQGKNQPQHF TGTGCCACCACTCAGGGGAAGAATCAGCCCCAGCATTTT
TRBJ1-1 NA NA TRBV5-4 CASSPGRTGTEAFF TGTGCCAGCAGCCCGGGACGTACGGGCACTGAAGCTTTCTTT
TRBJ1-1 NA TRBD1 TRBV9 CASSVEGASTEAFF TGTGCCAGCAGCGTAGAGGGGGCTTCCACTGAAGCTTTCTTT
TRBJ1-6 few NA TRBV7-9 CASSPGGQKGSPLHF TGTGCCAGCAGCCCGGGGGGCCAGAAGGGGTCACCCCTCCACTTT
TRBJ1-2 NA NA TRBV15 CATSRDEVFYGYTF TGTGCCACCAGCAGAGATGAGGTTTTCTATGGCTACACCTTC
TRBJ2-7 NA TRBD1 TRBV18 CASSLRDSTYEQYF TGTGCCAGCTCGCTCCGGGACAGTACCTACGAGCAGTACTTC
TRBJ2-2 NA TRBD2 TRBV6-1 CASSDLLAGGPGELFF TGTGCCAGCAGTGACCTGCTAGCGGGGGGGCCCGGGGAGCTGTTTTTT
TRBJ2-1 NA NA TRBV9 CASSVDLAEYNEQFF TGTGCCAGCAGCGTAGACTTGGCTGAGTACAATGAGCAGTTCTTC
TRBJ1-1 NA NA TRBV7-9 CASSLAQLRGPEAFF TGTGCCAGCAGCTTAGCGCAGTTGCGGGGCCCTGAAGCTTTCTTT
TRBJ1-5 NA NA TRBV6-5 CASSYSRLYSNQPQHF TGTGCCAGCAGTTACTCTCGCCTTTATAGCAATCAGCCCCAGCATTTT
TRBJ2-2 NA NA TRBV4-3 CASSLDIYGELFF TGCGCCAGCAGCCTGGACATTTACGGGGAGCTGTTTTTT
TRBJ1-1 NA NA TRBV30 CAWSPPYGMNTEAFF TGTGCCTGGAGCCCTCCTTACGGGATGAACACTGAAGCTTTCTTT